This T cell receptor (beta chain) comes out of a study of blood T cell repertoires in COVID-19. The wider study: Some COVID-19 samples were acute and others convalescent; all came from the United States, Italy and Spain. Sources were T cells, B-cell-depleted T cells, or PBMCs; the material itself was cDNA or gDNA.

Under the authors' procedure: Estimation of nucleated cell counts relied on the amplification of reference gene primers. Data came from immunoSEQ multiplex PCR; TCRdb stores just in-frame clones and leaves some out. V, J and clone size derive from that table, while D and trimming were established from the DNA sequence. Of under 150,000 clones in the sample, approximately 80% were seen once. The sequencing input was peripheral blood. This receptor was obtained from a man in his forties with active or convalescent COVID-19.

In nucleotides, the CDR3 is TGCAGCGTCTTGGGGACAGGGGGCTACAATGAGCAGTTCTTC. Encoded protein: CSVLGTGGYNEQFF. The chain has TRBV29-1 and TRBJ2-1; 11 bases are shared with TRBD1. This CDR3 has 14 residues. Per the germline V gene, CDR1 is SQVTM and CDR2 is ANQGSEA. Trimming at V came to 6 bases and at J to 3 bases, leaving 4 bases not matched to a gene.